This T cell receptor beta chain was observed in a study of T cell responses to AZD1222 COVID-19 vaccine. TCRdb's copy holds only in-frame clones and misses some; the assay was immunoSEQ multiplex PCR. The sample includes 120,000 to 150,000 clones, roughly 89% seen only once; the top ten take just over 5.5%. Study-level points and caveats: The study identified only six AZD1222 recipients as seropositive at baseline.

As concerns this clone: Its antigen is unidentified.

This receptor was taken from an adult in good health. The sequencing used peripheral blood, collected on day 0 of AZD1222 vaccination.

In nucleotides, the CDR3 is TGTGCCAGCAGCTCGCTAGCGGGAGAGCCCCTCTACGAGCAGTACTTC. It is translated as CASSSLAGEPLYEQYF. V is TRBV5-4 and J is TRBJ2-7; 10 nucleotides match TRBD2. The germline CDR1 and CDR2 sequences are SGHNT and YYREEE (reference sequence). The trim removed 3 bases at V and 3 bases at J, leaving 9 bases unmatched. This CDR3 region has 16 residues.